This T cell receptor beta chain was recovered during a study of untreated major depressive disorder. Clones were read by immunoSEQ multiplex PCR, and TCRdb kept only the in-frame ones, dropping some. The sample holds about 22,000 clones; about 90% are singletons and the top ten take approximately 0.43%. This clone occurred once. From germline, CDR1 is SGHAT and CDR2 FQDESV (reference sequence). The CDR3 sequence is 18 residues long. The V and J ends lost 1 base and 3 bases, in that order; junction bases with no gene match: 11. This TCR derives from a woman in her 40s in good health. The specimen sequenced was CD4+ T cells from PBMCs. The chain recombines TRBV11-1 with TRBJ2-4; 8 nucleotides match TRBD2. CDR3 amino acids: CASSLDGRERSSKNIQYF. For the CDR3, the DNA is TGTGCCAGCAGCTTAGACGGGAGGGAGAGGAGTAGCAAAAACATTCAGTACTTC.